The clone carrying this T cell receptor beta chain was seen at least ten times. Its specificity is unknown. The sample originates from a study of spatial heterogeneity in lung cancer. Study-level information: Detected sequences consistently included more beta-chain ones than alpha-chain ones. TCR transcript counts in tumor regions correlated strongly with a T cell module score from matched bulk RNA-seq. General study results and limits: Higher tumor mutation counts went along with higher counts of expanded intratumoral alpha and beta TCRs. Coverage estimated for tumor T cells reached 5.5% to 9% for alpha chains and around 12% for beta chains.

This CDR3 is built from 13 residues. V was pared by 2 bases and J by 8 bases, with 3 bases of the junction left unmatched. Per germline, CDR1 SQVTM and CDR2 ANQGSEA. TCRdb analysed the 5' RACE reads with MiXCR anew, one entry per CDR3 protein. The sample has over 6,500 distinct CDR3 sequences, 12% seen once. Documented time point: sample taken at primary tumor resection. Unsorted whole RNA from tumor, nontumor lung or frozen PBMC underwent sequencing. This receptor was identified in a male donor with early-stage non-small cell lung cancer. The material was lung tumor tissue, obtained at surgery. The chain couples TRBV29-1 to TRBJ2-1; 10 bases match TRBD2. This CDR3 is CSVEKLAGYEQFF. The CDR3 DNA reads TGCAGCGTTGAAAAACTAGCGGGATATGAGCAGTTCTTC.